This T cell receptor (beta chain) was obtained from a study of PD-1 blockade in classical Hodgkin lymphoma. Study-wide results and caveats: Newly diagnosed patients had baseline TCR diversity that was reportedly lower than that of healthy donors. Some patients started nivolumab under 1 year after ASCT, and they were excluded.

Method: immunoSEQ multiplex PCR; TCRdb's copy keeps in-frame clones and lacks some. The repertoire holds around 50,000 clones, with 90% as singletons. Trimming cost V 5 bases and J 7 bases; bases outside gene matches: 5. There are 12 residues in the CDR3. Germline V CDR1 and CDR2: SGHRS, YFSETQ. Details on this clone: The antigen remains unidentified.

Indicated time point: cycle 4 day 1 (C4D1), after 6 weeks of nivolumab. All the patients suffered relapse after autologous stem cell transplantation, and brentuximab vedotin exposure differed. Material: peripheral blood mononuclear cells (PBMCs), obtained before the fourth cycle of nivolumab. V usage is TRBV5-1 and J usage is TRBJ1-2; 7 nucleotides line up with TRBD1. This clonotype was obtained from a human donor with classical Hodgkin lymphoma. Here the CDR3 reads CASREQGFGYTF. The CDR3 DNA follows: TGCGCCAGCAGAGAACAGGGGTTTGGCTACACCTTC.